The rows below give T cell receptor beta chains drawn from one sample of a study of control samples from healthy donors and cancer patients. Sequencing was performed with immunoSEQ multiplex PCR; in TCRdb, only in-frame clones are kept and a portion is missing. Of under 100,000 clones in the sample, 80% to 95% were seen once. The sequenced sample was blood. Receptors originate from a woman in her 30s in good health. The CDR3 runs from the conserved cysteine through the conserved F or W. A D gene is named only where the DNA matches it firmly. Only part of the rows carry a size: once, few, many, or a class if the clone is expanded.

TRBJ1-2	TRBV19	-	-	CASSLNLDGSYGYTF	TGTGCCAGTAGTCTAAACCTCGACGGTAGCTATGGCTACACCTTC
TRBJ2-7	TRBV28	-	-	CASSLTYEQYF	TGTGCCAGCAGTTTGACCTACGAGCAGTACTTC
TRBJ2-7	TRBV6-4	TRBD2	-	CASSALTGGSYEQYF	TGTGCCAGCAGTGCCCTCACGGGGGGGTCCTACGAGCAGTACTTC
TRBJ1-1	TRBV29-1	-	-	CSVEGVLNTEAFF	TGCAGCGTTGAGGGGGTTCTGAACACTGAAGCTTTCTTT
TRBJ2-1	TRBV15	TRBD1	once	CATSRDLQGARNEQFF	TGTGCCACCAGCAGAGATCTGCAGGGGGCGCGAAATGAGCAGTTCTTC
TRBJ2-5	TRBV11-1	TRBD1	-	CASSAVQGALLETQYF	TGTGCCAGCAGCGCGGTACAGGGGGCGCTTCTGGAGACCCAGTACTTC
TRBJ1-1	TRBV19	TRBD1	-	CASSPTGASNTEAFF	TGTGCCAGTAGTCCAACAGGGGCTTCAAACACTGAAGCTTTCTTT
TRBJ2-2	TRBV7-6	-	-	CASSLVVGSTGELFF	TGTGCCAGCAGCTTAGTTGTGGGGAGCACCGGGGAGCTGTTTTTT
TRBJ2-5	TRBV19	-	few	CASSPNRDKETQYF	TGTGCCAGTAGTCCGAACAGAGATAAAGAGACCCAGTACTTC
TRBJ1-5	TRBV15	TRBD1	-	CATSGDRGQQPQHF	TGTGCCACCAGCGGGGACAGGGGTCAACAGCCCCAGCATTTT
TRBJ2-1	TRBV7-3	-	-	CASSLGPRGYNEQFF	TGTGCCAGCAGCTTAGGCCCCAGGGGCTACAATGAGCAGTTCTTC
TRBJ2-1	TRBV11-2	-	-	CASSRSSYNEQFF	TGTGCCAGCAGCAGGAGCTCCTACAATGAGCAGTTCTTC
TRBJ2-1	TRBV4-1	-	-	CASSQEWGEQFF	TGCGCCAGCAGCCAAGAATGGGGTGAGCAGTTCTTC
TRBJ1-2	TRBV10-3	-	-	CAVSESLGLYGYTF	TGTGCCGTCAGTGAGTCCTTAGGACTGTATGGCTACACCTTC
TRBJ2-7	TRBV4-1	-	-	CASSQGYSNYEQYF	TGCGCCAGCAGCCAAGGTTACAGTAACTACGAGCAGTACTTC
TRBJ1-4	TRBV6-5	-	-	CASTGGPSNEKLFF	TGTGCCAGCACCGGGGGGCCCAGCAATGAAAAACTGTTTTTT
TRBJ1-5	TRBV6-1	TRBD1	-	CASSDRGLNQPQHF	TGTGCCAGCAGTGACAGGGGGCTCAATCAGCCCCAGCATTTT
TRBJ2-5	TRBV30	TRBD1	-	CAWSVLEGQGLGETQYF	TGTGCCTGGAGTGTACTTGAGGGACAGGGGTTGGGAGAGACCCAGTACTTC
TRBJ1-5	TRBV7-9	-	-	CASSGPTFNQPQHF	TGTGCCAGCAGCGGACCCACCTTCAATCAGCCCCAGCATTTT
TRBJ2-5	TRBV4-2	TRBD2	-	CASSQVGEAGVQETQYF	TGTGCCAGCAGCCAAGTTGGTGAAGCGGGAGTTCAAGAGACCCAGTACTTC
TRBJ2-1	TRBV5-4	-	-	CASSLGSGNEQFF	TGTGCCAGCAGCTTGGGATCCGGAAATGAGCAGTTCTTC
TRBJ2-4	TRBV6-6	-	-	CASSPEIAKNIQYF	TGTGCCAGCAGTCCAGAGATAGCCAAAAACATTCAGTACTTC
TRBJ2-1	TRBV9	TRBD2	-	CASSVGGLAGGNEQFF	TGTGCCAGCAGCGTAGGGGGACTAGCGGGAGGCAATGAGCAGTTCTTC
TRBJ2-5	TRBV9	-	-	CASSRDGRSETQYF	TGTGCCAGCAGCAGAGACGGCAGATCGGAGACCCAGTACTTC